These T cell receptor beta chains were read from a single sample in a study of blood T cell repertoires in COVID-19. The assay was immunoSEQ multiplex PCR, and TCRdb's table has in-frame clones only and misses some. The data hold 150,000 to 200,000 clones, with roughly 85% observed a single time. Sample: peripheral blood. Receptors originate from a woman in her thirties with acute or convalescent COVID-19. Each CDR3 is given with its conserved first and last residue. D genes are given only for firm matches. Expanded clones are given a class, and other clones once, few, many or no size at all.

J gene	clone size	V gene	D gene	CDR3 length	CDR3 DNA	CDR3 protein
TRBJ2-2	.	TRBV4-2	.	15	TGTGCCAGCAGCCATGGACAGTCGCTTCCCGGGGAGCTGTTTTTT	CASSHGQSLPGELFF
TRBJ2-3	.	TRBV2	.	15	TGTGCCAGCAGTGAACTAATCAGGAGGGCAGATACGCAGTATTTT	CASSELIRRADTQYF
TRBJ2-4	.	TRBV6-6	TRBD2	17	TGTGCCAGCAGTCCGACTAGCGGGGGGGCGGCCAAAAACATTCAGTACTTC	CASSPTSGGAAKNIQYF
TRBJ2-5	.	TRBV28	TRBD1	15	TGTGCCAGCAGTCCTCTGGACAGGGCGCAAGAGACCCAGTACTTC	CASSPLDRAQETQYF
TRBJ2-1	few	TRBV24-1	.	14	TGTGCCACCAGGGCCGCGGCTCCGAACAATGAGCAGTTCTTC	CATRAAAPNNEQFF
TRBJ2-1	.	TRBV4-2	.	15	TGTGCCAGCACCTCTGGCGGGCGGGACTACAATGAGCAGTTCTTC	CASTSGGRDYNEQFF
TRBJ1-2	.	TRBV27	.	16	TGTGCCAGCAGTTTATTCAGCAGGGCGTTTAACTATGGCTACACCTTC	CASSLFSRAFNYGYTF
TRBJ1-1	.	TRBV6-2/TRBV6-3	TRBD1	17	TGTGCCAGCAGTCATGGGACAGGGGCCCTACTGAACACTGAAGCTTTCTTT	CASSHGTGALLNTEAFF
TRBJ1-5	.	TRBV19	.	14	TGTGCCAGTAGTACGGGAGATGGGGGTCAGCCTCAGCATTTT	CASSTGDGGQPQHF
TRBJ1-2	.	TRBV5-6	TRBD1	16	TGTGCCAGCAGCTTGCGGGGACAGGGAGTTAACTATGGCTACACCTTC	CASSLRGQGVNYGYTF
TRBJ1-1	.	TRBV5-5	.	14	TGTGCCAGCAGCTTGACAGGGAAGAACACTGAAGCTTTCTTT	CASSLTGKNTEAFF
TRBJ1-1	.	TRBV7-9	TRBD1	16	TGTGCCAGCAGCTTAGGCTCCGGGACAGAGAACACTGAAGCTTTCTTT	CASSLGSGTENTEAFF
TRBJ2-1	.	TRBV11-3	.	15	TGTGCCAGCAGCTTAGACGGGATATCGTACAATGAGCAGTTCTTC	CASSLDGISYNEQFF
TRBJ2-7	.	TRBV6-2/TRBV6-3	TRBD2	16	TGTGCCAGCAGCCAACTTGGGACTAGCGGGACCTACGAGCAGTACTTC	CASSQLGTSGTYEQYF
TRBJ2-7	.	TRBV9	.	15	TGTGCCAGCAGCGTGCGTGGGGGGAGCTCCTACGAGCAGTACTTC	CASSVRGGSSYEQYF
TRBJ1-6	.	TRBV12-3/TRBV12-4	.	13	TGTGCCTGCTCGGGAGAACCAGAGGCACCCCTCCACTTT	CACSGEPEAPLHF
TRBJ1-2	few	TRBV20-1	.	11	TGCAGTGCTAGCAGGGCGGAAGGCTACACCTTC	CSASRAEGYTF
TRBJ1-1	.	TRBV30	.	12	TGTGCCTGGAGTTCTACAGGGCAGAGGGCTTTCTTT	CAWSSTGQRAFF
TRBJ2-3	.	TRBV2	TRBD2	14	TGTGCCAGCAGTTACACTAGCGCAGGGAATACGCAGTATTTT	CASSYTSAGNTQYF
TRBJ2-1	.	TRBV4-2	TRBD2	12	TGTGCCAGCAGCCACCCTAGCGGGGGCCTGCTCTTC	CASSHPSGGLLF
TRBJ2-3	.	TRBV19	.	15	TGTGCCAGTAGTATAGCGGGAGCTGGCGCAGATACGCAGTATTTT	CASSIAGAGADTQYF
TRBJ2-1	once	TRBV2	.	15	TGTGCCAGCAGTGATCCACAGGGAAGTTTAAATGAGCAGTTCTTC	CASSDPQGSLNEQFF
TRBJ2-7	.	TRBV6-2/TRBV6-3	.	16	TGTGCCAGCAGTTTATTTCGTCAAGTGCGGGCCTACGAGCAGTACTTC	CASSLFRQVRAYEQYF
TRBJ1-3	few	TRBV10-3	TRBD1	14	TGTGCCATCAGAGACAGGGGATGGGGAAACACCATATATTTT	CAIRDRGWGNTIYF
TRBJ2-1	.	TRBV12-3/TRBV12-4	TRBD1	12	TGTGCCAGCACCAAGGGGACAGGGAGGAAGTTCTTC	CASTKGTGRKFF
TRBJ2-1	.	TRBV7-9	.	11	TGTGCCAGCAGCTTCAGCAATGAGCAGTTCTTC	CASSFSNEQFF
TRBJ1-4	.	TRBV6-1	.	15	TGTGCCAGCAGTGAAGAGGGGGGGTACAGTGAAAAACTGTTTTTT	CASSEEGGYSEKLFF
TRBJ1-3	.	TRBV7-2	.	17	TGTGCCAGCAGCCCCAGGGTACCTTCCCTCTCTGGAAACACCATATATTTT	CASSPRVPSLSGNTIYF
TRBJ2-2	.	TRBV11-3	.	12	TGTGCCAGCAGCTTAGGAGGTCCGGAGCTGTTTTTT	CASSLGGPELFF
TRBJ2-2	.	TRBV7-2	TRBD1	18	TGTGCCAGCAGCAAACGTCGACAGGGTCAAACGAACACCGGGGAGCTGTTTTTT	CASSKRRQGQTNTGELFF
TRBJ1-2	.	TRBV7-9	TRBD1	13	TGTGCCACCAGGGGGGGTTTTGCGAGTGGCTACACCTTC	CATRGGFASGYTF
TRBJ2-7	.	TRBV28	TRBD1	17	TGTGCCAGCTGCGTCCCCTCCCGGGACAGGGGAACCTACGAGCAGTACTTC	CASCVPSRDRGTYEQYF
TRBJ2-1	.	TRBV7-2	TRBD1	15	TGTGCCAGCAGCTTAGTCCCAGGGGGTAGTAATGAGCAGTTCTTC	CASSLVPGGSNEQFF
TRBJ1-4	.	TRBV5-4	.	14	TGTGCCAGCAGCTTCCGGCAGGGAAATGAAAAACTGTTTTTT	CASSFRQGNEKLFF
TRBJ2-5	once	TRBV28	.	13	TGTGCCAGCAGTTTTAGGGGTAAAGAGACCCAGTACTTC	CASSFRGKETQYF
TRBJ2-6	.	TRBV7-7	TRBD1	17	TGTGCCATCTCCCGGGACAGGGGGCGGGCTGGGGCCAACGTCCTGACTTTC	CAISRDRGRAGANVLTF
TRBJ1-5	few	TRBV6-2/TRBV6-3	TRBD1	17	TGTGCCAGCAGTCCGGCTTCAGGGGGCGCAGGGTCTCAGCCCCAGCATTTT	CASSPASGGAGSQPQHF
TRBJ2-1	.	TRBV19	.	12	TGTGCCAGTAGTATGGGGAGAAGTGAGCAGTTCTTC	CASSMGRSEQFF
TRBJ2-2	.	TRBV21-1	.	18	TGTGCCAGCAGCGATAGACAGGGGTCCGACCTTTACACCGGGGAGCTGTTTTTT	CASSDRQGSDLYTGELFF
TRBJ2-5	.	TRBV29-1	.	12	TGCAGCGTTGACGGTAGAGGGGAGACCCAGTACTTC	CSVDGRGETQYF
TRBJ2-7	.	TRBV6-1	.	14	TGTGCCAGCAGTGAAGTGCTTAGTTACTACGAGCAGTACTTC	CASSEVLSYYEQYF
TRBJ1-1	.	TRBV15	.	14	TGTGCCACCAGCAGAGAGGGGCTGAACACTGAAGCTTTCTTT	CATSREGLNTEAFF
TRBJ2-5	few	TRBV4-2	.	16	TGTGCCAGCAGCCAAGGTGAGGAAGTCTTACAAGAGACCCAGTACTTC	CASSQGEEVLQETQYF
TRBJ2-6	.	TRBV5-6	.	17	TGTGCCAGCATCTTATCCTACAGCAGCTCTGGGGCCAACGTCCTGACTTTC	CASILSYSSSGANVLTF
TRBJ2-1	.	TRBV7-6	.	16	TGTGCCAGCAGCTTTATGGGGACTTACCTCCACAATGAGCAGTTCTTC	CASSFMGTYLHNEQFF
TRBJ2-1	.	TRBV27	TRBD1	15	TGTGCCAGCAGTTTATCAAACGGAGTCCAGGGGGCGCAGTTCTTC	CASSLSNGVQGAQFF
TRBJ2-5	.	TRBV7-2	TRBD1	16	TGTGCCAGCAGCTTAACAGGGACAGGGGGCTGGGAGACCCAGTACTTC	CASSLTGTGGWETQYF
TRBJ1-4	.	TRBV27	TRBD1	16	TGTGCCAGCAGTTCCGGGACAGGGGGCACTAATGAAAAACTGTTTTTT	CASSSGTGGTNEKLFF